This T cell receptor beta chain was observed in a study of T cell responses to AZD1222 COVID-19 vaccine. V was shortened by 6 bases and J by 0 bases, with 20 bases between the two germline ends. The germline CDR1 and CDR2 sequences are KGHSH and LQKENI. The CDR3 sequence is 18 residues long. The data were produced by immunoSEQ multiplex PCR, yet TCRdb's version contains in-frame clones alone and is incomplete. This sample carries under 130,000 clones, roughly 90% of them seen once, and the ten largest clones take about 2.5%. The source of this sequence is an adult in good health. The chain carries TRBV18 and TRBJ1-4; possibly TRBD1 for D (5 bases). The sequencing here drew on peripheral blood, taken on day 0 of AZD1222 vaccination. CDR3 amino acids: CASSPKSGTFATNEKLFF. The CDR3 DNA reads TGTGCCAGCTCCCCAAAAAGTGGGACCTTTGCAACTAATGAAAAACTGTTTTTT.